This T cell receptor beta chain derives from a study of T cell responses to AZD1222 COVID-19 vaccine. Findings and caveats of the study: Among those given AZD1222, only five or six were seropositive at baseline. A rise in Spike-specific TCR breadth and depth followed two AZD1222 doses.

The table came from immunoSEQ multiplex PCR; TCRdb's copy has only in-frame clones and leaves some out. The table lists fewer than 100,000 clones, roughly 90% of them singletons. Comments on this clone: As yet, its antigen is unknown.

The sequenced sample was peripheral blood, obtained 28 days after the second AZD1222 dose. This receptor was taken from an adult who received the AZD1222 COVID-19 vaccine.

CDR3 loop: CASSFPDSGNTIYF. The CDR3 nucleotides are TGTGCCAGCAGTTTCCCCGATTCTGGAAACACCATATATTTT. The chain carries TRBV28 and TRBJ1-3, with D unclear. The V gene's germline CDR1 is MDHEN and CDR2 SYDVKM. The CDR3 runs 14 residues. The germline V and J ends were trimmed by 3 bases and 1 base, with 7 bases remaining between them.